Described below is a single TCR beta chain sequence and its context. Its cognate antigen is unknown. The sample belongs to a study of cytomegalovirus exposure and HLA in healthy donors. PCR involved 60 Vbeta and 13 Jbeta primers. Clones were read by immunoSEQ multiplex PCR, and TCRdb kept only the in-frame ones, dropping some. The data hold around 210,000 clones, with around 83% observed a single time. Study findings and constraints: The study recorded 164 TCR beta chains that were cytomegalovirus-associated. Some 17,000 TCR beta sequences were associated with HLA alleles at 0.05 false discovery rate in a later analysis. The analysis excluded some indistinguishable V segments, including TRBV6-2 and TRBV6-3.

Germline loops: CDR1 LNHDA, CDR2 SQIVND (reference sequence). Losses at the gene ends were 6 bases for V and 5 bases for J; bases not matched to a gene: 8. This CDR3 is built from 14 residues. V usage is TRBV19 and J usage is TRBJ1-1, with 8 bases fitting TRBD1. This receptor was identified in a girl aged 2 to 9 in good health and CMV-seronegative. Sequenced material: PBMCs. The CDR3 reads CASSMDREYTEAFF. CDR3 bases: TGTGCCAGTAGCATGGACAGGGAATATACTGAAGCTTTCTTT. Supplemented by reference TRBV19 and TRBJ1-1, the full variable domain reads DGGITQSPKYLFRKEGQNVTLSCEQNLNHDAMYWYRQDPGQGLRLIYYSQIVNDFQKGDIAEGYSVSREKKESFPLTVTSAQKNPTAFYLCASSMDREYTEAFFGQGTRLTVV.